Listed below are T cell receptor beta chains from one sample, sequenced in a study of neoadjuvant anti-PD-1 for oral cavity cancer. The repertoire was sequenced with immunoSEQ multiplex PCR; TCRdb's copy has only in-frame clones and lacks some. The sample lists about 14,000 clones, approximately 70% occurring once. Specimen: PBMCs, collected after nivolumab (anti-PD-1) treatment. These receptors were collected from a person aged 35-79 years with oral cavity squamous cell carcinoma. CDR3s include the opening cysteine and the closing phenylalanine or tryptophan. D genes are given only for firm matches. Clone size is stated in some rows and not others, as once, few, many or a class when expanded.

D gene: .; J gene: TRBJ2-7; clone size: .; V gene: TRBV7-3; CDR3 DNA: TGTGCCAGCAGCTTAATGGCCCAGGGGACTACGGAGCAGTACTTC; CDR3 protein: CASSLMAQGTTEQYF
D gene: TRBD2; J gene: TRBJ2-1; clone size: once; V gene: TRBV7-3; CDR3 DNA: TGTGCCAGCAGCTCGGGACTAGCGCGTGAGCAGTTCTTC; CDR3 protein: CASSSGLAREQFF
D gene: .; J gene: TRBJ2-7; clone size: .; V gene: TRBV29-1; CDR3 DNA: TGCAGCGTGGAGGGGAGCTCCTACGAGCAGTACTTC; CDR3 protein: CSVEGSSYEQYF
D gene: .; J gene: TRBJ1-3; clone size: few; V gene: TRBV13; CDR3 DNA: TGTGCCAGCAGTTCAAATAGAATCTCTGGAAACACCATATATTTT; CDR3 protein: CASSSNRISGNTIYF
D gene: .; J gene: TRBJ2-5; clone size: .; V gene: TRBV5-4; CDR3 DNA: TGTGCCAGCAGCTTTAATGGGGGGGAGACCCAGTACTTC; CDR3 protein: CASSFNGGETQYF
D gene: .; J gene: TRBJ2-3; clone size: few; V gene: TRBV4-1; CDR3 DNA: TGCGCCAGCAGCCAAGTATCAAGCGGACTCAGCACAGATACGCAGTATTTT; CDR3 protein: CASSQVSSGLSTDTQYF
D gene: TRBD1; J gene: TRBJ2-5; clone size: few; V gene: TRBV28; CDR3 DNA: TGTGCCAGCAGCAGGGACAGGGTTCAAGAGACCCAGTACTTC; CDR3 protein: CASSRDRVQETQYF
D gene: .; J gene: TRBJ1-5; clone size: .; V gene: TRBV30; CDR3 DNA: TGTGCCTGGAGTGTAACAGGGCCCAATCAGCCCCAGCATTTT; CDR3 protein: CAWSVTGPNQPQHF
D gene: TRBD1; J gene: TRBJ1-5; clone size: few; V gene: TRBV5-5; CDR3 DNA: TGTGCCAGCAGCTCCGGACAGGGCGGTCAGCCCCAGCATTTT; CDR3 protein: CASSSGQGGQPQHF
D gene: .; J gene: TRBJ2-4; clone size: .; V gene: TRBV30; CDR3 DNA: TGTGCCTGGGAGTATTATAAAAACATTCAGTACTTC; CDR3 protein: CAWEYYKNIQYF
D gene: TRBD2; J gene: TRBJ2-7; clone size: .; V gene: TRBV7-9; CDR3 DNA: TGTGCCAGCAGCTTTAGCGGGAGATCCTACGAGCAGTACTTC; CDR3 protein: CASSFSGRSYEQYF
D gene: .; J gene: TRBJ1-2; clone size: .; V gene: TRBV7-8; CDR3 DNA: TGTGCCAGCACCCAGGGAAACTATGGCTACACCTTC; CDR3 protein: CASTQGNYGYTF
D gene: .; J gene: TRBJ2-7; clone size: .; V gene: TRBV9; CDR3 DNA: TGTGCCAGCAGCGTAGGTCCGGGCCCCGGGGGAGAGCAGTACTTC; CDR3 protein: CASSVGPGPGGEQYF
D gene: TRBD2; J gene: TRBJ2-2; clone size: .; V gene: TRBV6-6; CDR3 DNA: TGTGCCAGCAGTTCTAGCGGTCGGAACACCGGGGAGCTGTTTTTT; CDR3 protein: CASSSSGRNTGELFF
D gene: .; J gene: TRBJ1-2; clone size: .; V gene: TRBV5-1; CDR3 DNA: TGCGCCAGCAGCTTAGGCCGTGAGATAGATGGCTACACCTTC; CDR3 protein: CASSLGREIDGYTF
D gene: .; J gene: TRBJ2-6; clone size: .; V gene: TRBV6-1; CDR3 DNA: TGTGCCAGCAGTGTTTTGACAGAGTCTGGGGCCAACGTCCTGACTTTC; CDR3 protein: CASSVLTESGANVLTF
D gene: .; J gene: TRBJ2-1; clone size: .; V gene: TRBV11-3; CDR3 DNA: TGTGCCAGCAGCTACACAGGAACCAATGAGCAGTTCTTC; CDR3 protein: CASSYTGTNEQFF
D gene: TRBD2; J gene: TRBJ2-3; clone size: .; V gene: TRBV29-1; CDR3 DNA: TGCAGCGTTGGGGCGGGACTATTCACAGATACGCAGTATTTT; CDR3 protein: CSVGAGLFTDTQYF
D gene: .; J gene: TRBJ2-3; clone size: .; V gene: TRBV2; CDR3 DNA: TGTGCCAGCAAAAGCGGGTTCACAGATACGCAGTATTTT; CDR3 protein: CASKSGFTDTQYF
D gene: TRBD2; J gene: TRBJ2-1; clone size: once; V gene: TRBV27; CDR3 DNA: TGTGCCAGCAGTACTTTAGCGGGAGGGAACTACAATGAGCAGTTCTTC; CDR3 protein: CASSTLAGGNYNEQFF
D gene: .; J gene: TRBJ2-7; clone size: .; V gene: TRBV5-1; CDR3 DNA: TGCGCCAGCAGCTTGACAGGACCCTACGAGCAGTACTTC; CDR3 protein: CASSLTGPYEQYF
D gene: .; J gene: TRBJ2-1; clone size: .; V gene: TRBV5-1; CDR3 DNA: TGCGCCAGCAGCTTGGTGGGCGCCCCCTCCTACAATGAGCAGTTCTTC; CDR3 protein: CASSLVGAPSYNEQFF
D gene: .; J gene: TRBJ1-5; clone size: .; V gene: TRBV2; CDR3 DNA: TGTGCCAGCAAGGAAACTGAATATCAGCCCCAGCATTTT; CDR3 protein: CASKETEYQPQHF
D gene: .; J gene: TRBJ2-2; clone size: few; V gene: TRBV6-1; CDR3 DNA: TGTGCCAGCAGTGAGAGGGTTTCATCCGGGGAGCTGTTTTTT; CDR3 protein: CASSERVSSGELFF
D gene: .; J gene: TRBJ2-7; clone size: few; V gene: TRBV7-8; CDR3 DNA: TGTGCCAGCAGCTTAGGGTCCCCCTCCTACGAGCAGTACTTC; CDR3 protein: CASSLGSPSYEQYF
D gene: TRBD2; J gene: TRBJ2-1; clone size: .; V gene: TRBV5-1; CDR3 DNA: TGCGCCAGCACCGGGGGGGGCTACAATGAGCAGTTCTTC; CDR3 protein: CASTGGGYNEQFF
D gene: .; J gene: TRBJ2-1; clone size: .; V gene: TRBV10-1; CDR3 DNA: TGCGCCAGAAGGGGCTCTTACCCCCACAATGAGCAGTTCTTC; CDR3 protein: CARRGSYPHNEQFF
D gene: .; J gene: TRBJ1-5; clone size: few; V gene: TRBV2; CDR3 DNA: TGTGCCAGCAGTGAGAGGCAGGGGTTGTATAGCAATCAGCCCCAGCATTTT; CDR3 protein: CASSERQGLYSNQPQHF
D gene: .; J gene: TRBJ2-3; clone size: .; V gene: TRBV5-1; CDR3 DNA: TGCGCCAGCAGCGCCCGAGATACGCAGTATTTT; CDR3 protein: CASSARDTQYF
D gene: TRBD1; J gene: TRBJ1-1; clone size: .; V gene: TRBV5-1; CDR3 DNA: TGCGCCAGCAGGCCTTTCGGGACAGAAGTTGAAGCTTTCTTT; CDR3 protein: CASRPFGTEVEAFF
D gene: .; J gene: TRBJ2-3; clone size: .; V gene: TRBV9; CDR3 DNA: TGTGCCAGCAGCGTAGAAGGGGGCACAGATACGCAGTATTTT; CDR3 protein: CASSVEGGTDTQYF
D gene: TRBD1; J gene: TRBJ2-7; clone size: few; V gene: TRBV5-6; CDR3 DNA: TGTGCCAGCAGTCAGGGGGAGCCCAGCTCCTACGAGCAGTACTTC; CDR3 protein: CASSQGEPSSYEQYF
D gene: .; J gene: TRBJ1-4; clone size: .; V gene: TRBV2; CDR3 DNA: TGTGCCAGCAGTGCCAGGGCTTTAACTAATGAAAAACTGTTTTTT; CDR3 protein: CASSARALTNEKLFF
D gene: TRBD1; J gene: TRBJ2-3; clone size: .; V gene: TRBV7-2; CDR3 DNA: TGTGCCAGCAGCTTCCGACAGGGGGAGGCAGATACGCAGTATTTT; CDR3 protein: CASSFRQGEADTQYF
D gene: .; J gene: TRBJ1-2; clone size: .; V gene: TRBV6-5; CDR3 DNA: TGTGCCAGCAGTTGGCAGGGTCGCTACACCTTC; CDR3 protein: CASSWQGRYTF
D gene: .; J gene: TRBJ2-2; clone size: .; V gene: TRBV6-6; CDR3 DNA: TGTGCCAGTATAGACAGACGCAACACCGGGGAGCTGTTTTTT; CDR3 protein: CASIDRRNTGELFF
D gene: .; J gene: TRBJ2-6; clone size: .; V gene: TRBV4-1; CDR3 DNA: TGCGCCAGCAACCCCGTCCTCTCTGGGGCCAACGTCCTGACTTTC; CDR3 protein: CASNPVLSGANVLTF
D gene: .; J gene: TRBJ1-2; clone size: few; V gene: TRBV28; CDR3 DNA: TGTGCCAGCAGTTTAGGTTCCCTCGCAGGTGGCTACACCTTC; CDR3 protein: CASSLGSLAGGYTF
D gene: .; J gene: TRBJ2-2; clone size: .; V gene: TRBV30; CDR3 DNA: TGTGCCTGGGCCAGTGGCCCCGCGAACACCGGGGAGCTGTTTTTT; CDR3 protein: CAWASGPANTGELFF
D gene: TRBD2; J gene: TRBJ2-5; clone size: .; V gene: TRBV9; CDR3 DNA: TGTGCCAGCAGCGAGGGGACTAGCGGAGGAACACAAGAGACCCAGTACTTC; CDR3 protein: CASSEGTSGGTQETQYF
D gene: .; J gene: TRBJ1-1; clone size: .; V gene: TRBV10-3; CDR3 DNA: TGTGCCATCTCGCAGACAGGGAACACTGAAGCTTTCTTT; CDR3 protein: CAISQTGNTEAFF
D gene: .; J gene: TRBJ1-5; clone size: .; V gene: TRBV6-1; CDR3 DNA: TGTGCCAGCAAGGACAGTAGCAATCAGCCCCAGCATTTT; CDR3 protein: CASKDSSNQPQHF
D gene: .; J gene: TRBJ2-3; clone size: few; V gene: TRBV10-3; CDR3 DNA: TGTGCCATCAGTGCCGTAGATACGCAGTATTTT; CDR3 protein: CAISAVDTQYF
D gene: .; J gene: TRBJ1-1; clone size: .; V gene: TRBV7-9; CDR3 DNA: TGTGCCAGCAGCTTAGCGGCGGGCACTGAAGCTTTCTTT; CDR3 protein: CASSLAAGTEAFF
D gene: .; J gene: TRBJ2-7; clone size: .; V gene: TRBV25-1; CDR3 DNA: TGTGCCAGCGCCCCGGGAGAACCGTACGAGCAGTACTTC; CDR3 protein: CASAPGEPYEQYF
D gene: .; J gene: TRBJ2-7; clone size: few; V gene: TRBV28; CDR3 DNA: TGTGCCAGCAGTGGGACATTCAGCTCCTACGAGCAGTACTTC; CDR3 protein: CASSGTFSSYEQYF
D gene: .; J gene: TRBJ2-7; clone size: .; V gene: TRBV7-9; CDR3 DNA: TGTGCCAGCAGCTTAGTGGGGGGAACCTACGAGCAGTACTTC; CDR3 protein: CASSLVGGTYEQYF
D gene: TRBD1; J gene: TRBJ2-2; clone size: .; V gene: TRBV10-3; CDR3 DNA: TGTGCCATCAGCCAAGGACAGGGCCGCACCGGGGAGCTGTTTTTT; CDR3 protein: CAISQGQGRTGELFF
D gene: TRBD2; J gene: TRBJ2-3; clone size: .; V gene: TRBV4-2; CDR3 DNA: TGTGCCAGCAGCAAAGACCTAGCGGCGGCAGATACGCAGTATTTT; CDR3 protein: CASSKDLAAADTQYF
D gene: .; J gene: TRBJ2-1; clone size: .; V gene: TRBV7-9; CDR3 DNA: TGTGCCAGCAGCTCCGGACCGTCCGGCCCGCCGGGTGAGCAGTTCTTC; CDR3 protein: CASSSGPSGPPGEQFF